The 27 T cell receptor beta chains below come from one sample, sequenced in a study of blood T cell repertoires in COVID-19. Some clones are missing from TCRdb's copy, which holds only in-frame ones; the method was immunoSEQ multiplex PCR. The repertoire has fewer than 500,000 clones, around 87% of them found once; the top ten carry 1.3%. The sample was PBMCs or T cells enriched from blood (not recorded which). These receptors all stem from a young man who had recovered from COVID-19.

CDR3 region: CASRGDSTNYGYTF. In DNA, the CDR3 is TGTGCCAGCAGGGGGGACAGTACTAACTATGGCTACACCTTC. The V gene is TRBV2, the J gene TRBJ1-2, with 7 bases that match TRBD1. V lost 6 bases and J lost 0; bases outside the gene matches: 4. This CDR3 contains 14 residues. Germline-derived CDR1 and CDR2 are SNHLY and FYNNEI.

The rearrangement uses TRBV5-5 and TRBJ2-3; D possibly corresponds to TRBD2 (6 bases). The CDR3 loop spans 17 amino acids. The V and J ends lost 4 bases and 4 bases respectively, with 22 bases between them. Germline CDR1 and CDR2: SGHKS and YYEKEE (reference sequence). The CDR3, as DNA: TGTGCCAGCAGCCCATCCCGGGGCCCGGGGACTCCAGATACGCAGTATTTT. Translated, it gives CASSPSRGPGTPDTQYF.

The V gene is TRBV7-9, the J gene TRBJ1-4; 7 positions agree with TRBD1. The CDR3 runs to 14 residues. Losses at the gene ends were 5 bases for V and 8 bases for J; bases not matched to a gene: 8. Germline values: CDR1 SEHNR, CDR2 FQNEAQ (reference sequence). The CDR3 region has the DNA TGTGCCAGCAGCGAGGGGACAGTGAAGGAAAAACTGTTTTTT. Translated, it gives CASSEGTVKEKLFF.

This clone was seen more than once but under ten times. V is TRBV4-1 and J is TRBJ1-4; D gene ambiguous. The CDR3 covers 17 residues. V was clipped by 4 bases and J by 0 bases, with 15 bases between them. Germline CDR1 and CDR2: MGHRA and YSYEKL. The CDR3 loop reads CASSLRLEVTTNEKLFF. The CDR3 region has the DNA TGCGCCAGCAGCCTCAGGTTGGAGGTCACAACTAATGAAAAACTGTTTTTT.

J is TRBJ1-1 and V is TRBV7-2; no clear D gene. The V gene lost 1 base and the J gene lost 5 bases, with 11 bases spanning the gap. Germline V CDR1 and CDR2: SGHTA, FQGNSA. The CDR3 runs 14 residues. CDR3 sequence reads: CASSLGIAGTEAFF. The CDR3 bases are TGTGCCAGCAGCTTAGGGATAGCGGGGACTGAAGCTTTCTTT.

The V gene is TRBV21-1, the J gene TRBJ2-3; no DNA check was done on the table's D call, TRBD2. TRBV21-1 is a recognized pseudogene. This CDR3 has 18 amino acids. The CDR3 DNA follows: TGTGCCAGCAGCAAAGGGGTTAGTGGCGGGGCTAGCACAGATACGCAGTATTTT. Translation: CASSKGVSGGASTDTQYF.

J is TRBJ2-7 and V is TRBV6-5; D call uncertain. Trimming stripped 6 bases from V and 1 base from J, with 16 bases between. CDR3 length: 15 residues. In germline, CDR1 is MNHEY, CDR2 SVGAGI. CDR3 protein: CASRPLRFESYEQYF. The CDR3 DNA follows: TGTGCCAGCAGGCCCCTGAGATTTGAGTCCTACGAGCAGTACTTC.

The genes are TRBV2 and TRBJ2-1, with 10 bases identical to TRBD2. The CDR3 has 16 residues. CDR1 is SNHLY, CDR2 FYNNEI, per germline. J gave up 4 bases and V 5 bases, and 8 bases lay outside the gene matches. The CDR3 bases are TGTGCCAGCAGTCTCCTACTAGCGGGGCAATACAATGAGCAGTTCTTC. As protein: CASSLLLAGQYNEQFF.

This rearrangement joins TRBV19 to TRBJ2-5; possibly TRBD2 for D (5 bases). This CDR3 region has 16 residues. Trimming stripped 1 base from V and 1 base from J, with 13 bases between. Germline CDR1 reads LNHDA; CDR2 reads SQIVND (reference sequence). CDR3 sequence: CASSIGGLSFQETQYF. Here the CDR3 DNA reads TGTGCCAGTAGTATAGGAGGGCTCTCTTTCCAAGAGACCCAGTACTTC. The full variable domain, rest sourced from reference TRBV19 and TRBJ2-5, is DGGITQSPKYLFRKEGQNVTLSCEQNLNHDAMYWYRQDPGQGLRLIYYSQIVNDFQKGDIAEGYSVSREKKESFPLTVTSAQKNPTAFYLCASSIGGLSFQETQYFGPGTRLLVL.

The chain employs TRBV7-9 and TRBJ2-1; maybe TRBD1 (6 bases). Germline V gene lookup returns CDR1 SEHNR and CDR2 FQNEAQ (reference sequence). Trimming took 2 bases from V and 6 from J, leaving 8 bases between them. The CDR3 has 13 amino acids. The CDR3 bases are TGTGCCAGCAGCTTACAGGGGATCAATGAGCAGTTCTTC. The encoded protein is CASSLQGINEQFF.

This chain uses TRBV4-3 with TRBJ2-1; 8 nucleotides line up with TRBD1. The CDR3 contains 15 residues. V gave up 3 bases and J gave up 7 bases; unmatched junction bases: 8. Germline V CDR1 and CDR2: LGHNA, YSLEER. CDR3 sequence (DNA): TGCGCCAGCAGCCAGGGGGTGGACAGGGCAAATGAGCAGTTCTTC. Protein product: CASSQGVDRANEQFF.

This clone was picked up one time. The chain recombines TRBV3-1 (or the pseudogene TRBV3-2) with TRBJ2-7; D unresolved. The CDR3 contains 15 residues. Germline lookup yields CDR1 LGHDT and CDR2 YNNKEL (reference sequence). V dropped 0 bases and J dropped 2 bases, with 11 bases sitting between them. CDR3 loop: CASSQDPPRAYEQYF. CDR3 coding DNA: TGTGCCAGCAGCCAAGATCCACCACGGGCCTACGAGCAGTACTTC.

The chain joins TRBV19 to TRBJ2-1, with D maybe TRBD1 (7 bases). The CDR3 runs 14 residues. V was trimmed by 7 bases and J by 7 bases, leaving 17 bases between them. Per germline, CDR1 LNHDA and CDR2 SQIVND (reference sequence). CDR3 sequence: CASIGGTAPNEQFF. CDR3 DNA: TGTGCCAGTATAGGGGGGACAGCCCCTAATGAGCAGTTCTTC.

Only a few counts were recorded for this clone. The chain links TRBV9 to TRBJ2-7, with 8 bases fitting TRBD1. CDR1 is SGDLS, CDR2 YYNGEE, per germline. This CDR3 is built from 15 residues. Losses at the gene ends were 2 bases for V and 4 bases for J; bases not matched to a gene: 8. The CDR3 bases are TGTGCCAGCAGCGTGGATCAGGGGGCCGGTTACGAGCAGTACTTC. Translated, it gives CASSVDQGAGYEQYF.

This clone was recorded only once. The chain uses TRBV6-1 and TRBJ2-2; 11 bases are a match to TRBD1. From germline, CDR1 is MNHNS and CDR2 SASEGT. This CDR3 has 16 amino acids. With 3 bases clipped from V and 5 bases from J, the junction kept 5 bases outside the gene matches. CDR3: CASSDRGQGATGELFF. The CDR3, as DNA: TGTGCCAGCAGTGATCGTGGACAGGGGGCAACCGGGGAGCTGTTTTTT.

The chain links TRBV7-2 to TRBJ2-2; D may be TRBD1 (6 bases). CDR1 is SGHTA and CDR2 is FQGNSA in the germline V gene. This CDR3 is 15 amino acids long. The V and J ends lost 3 bases and 2 bases respectively, with 10 bases between them. In DNA form, the CDR3 reads TGTGCCAGCAGCTTCCGAGGGGGTAACACCGGGGAGCTGTTTTTT. This encodes CASSFRGGNTGELFF.

The CDR3 spells CASSRQQGLDTQYF. The CDR3 DNA reads TGTGCCAGCAGCCGTCAGCAGGGATTAGATACGCAGTATTTT. The chain joins TRBV5-4 to TRBJ2-3, with a possible D match to TRBD1 (5 bases). V lost 4 bases and J lost 5, with 14 bases in between. This CDR3 has 14 residues. Per the germline V gene, CDR1 is SGHNT and CDR2 is YYREEE (reference sequence).

This chain uses TRBV20-1 with TRBJ2-3, with D unresolved. Germline assignment: CDR1 DFQATT and CDR2 SNEGSKA (reference sequence). There are 13 residues in the CDR3. V dropped 3 bases and J dropped 0 bases, with 7 bases sitting between them. CDR3 DNA sequence: TGCAGTGCTAGTAATCCTAGCACAGATACGCAGTATTTT. Translation gives CSASNPSTDTQYF.

The V gene is TRBV12-5, the J gene TRBJ1-1; 7 bases line up with TRBD1. This CDR3 is 14 amino acids long. Germline V CDR1 and CDR2: LGHNT, FRNRAP. After removal of 7 bases from V and 5 bases from J, the junction contained 10 bases not matched to a gene. CDR3 residues: CASARQGSGTEAFF. The CDR3 DNA is TGTGCTAGTGCGAGACAGGGCTCGGGGACTGAAGCTTTCTTT.

The chain joins TRBV7-6 to TRBJ1-1, with 9 bases lining up with TRBD1. V dropped 2 bases and J dropped 1; count of bases not matched to a gene: 2. The germline V gene encodes CDR1 SGHVS and CDR2 FNYEAQ. The CDR3 extends over 15 amino acids. The chain's CDR3 is CASSLTGGRNTEAFF. The DNA for the CDR3 is TGTGCCAGCAGCTTAACAGGGGGCCGGAACACTGAAGCTTTCTTT.

The chain couples TRBV9 to TRBJ2-1; TRBD1 agrees at 10 bases. The CDR3 is 15 amino acids. Trimming removed 4 bases from V and 10 bases from J; junction bases left unmatched: 11. Per the germline V gene, CDR1 is SGDLS and CDR2 is YYNGEE. CDR3 in DNA: TGTGCCAGCAGCCCAAGACAGGGGGCCAGCGGGGAGCAGTTCTTC. The encoded protein is CASSPRQGASGEQFF.

CDR3 sequence: CASSYEGIGGLGKLFF. CDR3 nucleotides: TGTGCCAGCAGTTACGAAGGGATAGGCGGACTAGGGAAACTGTTTTTT. The V gene is TRBV6-5, the J gene TRBJ1-4; no clear D gene. The CDR3 length is 16 residues. V lost 2 bases and J lost 11, with 21 bases in between. Germline CDR1 and CDR2: MNHEY and SVGAGI.

The chain joins TRBV3-1 (or the pseudogene TRBV3-2) to TRBJ1-5; TRBD1 might be the D (5 bases). This CDR3 region has 15 residues. Trimming removed 1 base from V and 3 bases from J, with 10 bases in between. Germline-derived CDR1 and CDR2 are LGHDT and YNNKEL (reference sequence). The CDR3 DNA follows: TGTGCCAGCAGCCAAGGGACAAATCTCAATCAGCCCCAGCATTTT. It is translated as CASSQGTNLNQPQHF.

The rearrangement uses TRBV7-9 and TRBJ2-2; perhaps TRBD2 as D (6 bases). This CDR3 has 15 residues. With 3 bases removed from V and 4 bases from J, the gap between germline ends came to 12 bases. The germline V gene encodes CDR1 SEHNR and CDR2 FQNEAQ (reference sequence). This chain's CDR3 is CASSFLGGATGELFF. The CDR3 DNA follows: TGTGCCAGCAGCTTTTTAGGCGGGGCCACCGGGGAGCTGTTTTTT.

The V call is TRBV5-1, the J call TRBJ2-7; TRBD1 aligns across 7 bases. CDR3 length equals 12 residues. In germline, CDR1 is SGHRS, CDR2 YFSETQ. V shed 4 bases, J shed 6 bases, and the junction held 4 bases outside the gene matches. The CDR3 DNA sequence: TGCGCCAGCAGCCCCACAGGGGCCGAGCAGTACTTC. Residues: CASSPTGAEQYF.

The chain couples TRBV3-1 (or the pseudogene TRBV3-2) to TRBJ1-5; a weak D match, TRBD1 (6 bases). V lost 3 bases to trimming and J lost 6 bases, with 12 bases between them. The CDR3 covers 14 residues. Germline lookup yields CDR1 LGHDT and CDR2 YNNKEL (reference sequence). In DNA form, the CDR3 reads TGTGCCAGCAGCCAGGGCAGGGGCGTTCAGCCCCAGCATTTT. It yields the protein CASSQGRGVQPQHF.

This sequence joins TRBV19 and TRBJ1-1; TRBD1 agrees at 9 bases. Germline loops: CDR1 LNHDA, CDR2 SQIVND (reference sequence). This CDR3 comprises 15 residues. With V trimmed by 9 bases and J by 4 bases, 12 bases remained unmatched. CDR3: CASRDRASLGTEAFF. In DNA form, the CDR3 reads TGTGCCAGCCGGGACAGGGCATCCTTGGGCACTGAAGCTTTCTTT.